This T cell receptor (beta chain) was captured by sequencing in a study of blood T cell repertoires in COVID-19. V lost 0 bases and J lost 10, with 7 bases in between. The CDR3 has 12 amino acids. Germline values: CDR1 SGHDT, CDR2 YYEEEE. TCRdb's copy holds only in-frame clones and misses some; the assay was immunoSEQ multiplex PCR. The table includes more than 250,000 clones, roughly 84% detected once. This sequence was found in a man between 50 and 59 years old with active or convalescent COVID-19. V is TRBV5-6 and J is TRBJ1-4, with D perhaps matching TRBD1 (5 bases). The sample consisted of peripheral blood. The chain's CDR3 is CASSLVGGKLFF. Here the CDR3 DNA reads TGTGCCAGCAGCTTGGTCGGGGGAAAACTGTTTTTT. The whole variable domain, filled in from reference TRBV5-6 and TRBJ1-4, reads DAGVTQSPTHLIKTRGQQVTLRCSPKSGHDTVSWYQQALGQGPQFIFQYYEEEERQRGNFPDRFSGHQFPNYSSELNVNALLLGDSALYLCASSLVGGKLFFGSGTQLSVL.